This TCR beta chain emerged from a study of blood T cell repertoires in COVID-19 (TCRdb year 2020). In terms of the full investigation: Samples from collaborators originated in the United States, Italy and Spain and spanned both the acute and convalescent phases of COVID-19. The prospective study material was composed of cDNA or gDNA derived from T cells, B-cell-depleted T cells, or PBMCs. Deeply sampled blood TCRbeta repertoires from subjects exposed to, actively infected with, or recovered from COVID-19 were included in the dataset. The repertoires were made available in a free public database intended to serve as a resource for research on the immune response to SARS-CoV-2. Samples came from the ongoing ImmuneRACE study (first 160 participants) plus 1,254 subjects from 6 global collaborators. A de-identified subject ID, COVID-19 status, age in years and sex were almost always included in the sample metadata. Where HLA class I and class II types were available, the types were taken from metadata supplied by the sample provider, not from assay-based typing.

From the cysteine through the phenylalanine, the CDR3 covers 13 amino acids. The read is trimmed to its CDR3 DNA, 39 bases read in frame from base 1. CDR1 is given as LNHDA and CDR2 as SQIVND, both from the germline V gene (reference sequence). Trimming removed 10 bases from V and 2 bases from J; the gene matches leave 5 bases unexplained. As for this clone: Which antigen it targets is not known. No clone much larger than this one lies a single base away; base qualities are absent.

General study outcomes and caveats: The amount of clinical and demographic metadata varied by source and participant and was provided uncurated.

One collaborating source in Seattle enrolled patients during active infection and followed them longitudinally through the course of disease. Collaborating institutions collected whole blood in K2EDTA tubes following their own protocols. For TCRbeta analysis, collaborator samples were shipped as frozen whole blood, as isolated PBMCs, or as DNA extracted from either sample type. TCRbeta CDR3 regions were amplified from genomic DNA using the immunoSEQ Assay, a bias-controlled multiplex PCR. For the original study's pipeline: The number of nucleated cells in each sample was estimated by amplification of reference gene primers within the assay. Sequence reads were collapsed and filtered to measure the absolute abundance of every unique TCRbeta CDR3 rearrangement. For each sample, productive Simpson clonality was calculated by taking the square root of Simpson's diversity index across productive rearrangements. This immuneACCESS table, as held by TCRdb, lists in-frame sequences with V and J called but not all clones. Of the missing ones, under half trace to an unresolved V gene in checked studies; the others have no known cause. The V and J calls and clone size are taken from that table; D and trimming were inferred from the DNA. The sample records roughly 160,000 clones, 85% to 90% of which are singletons. The ten largest clones add up to roughly 2.5% of the sample.

The TCR was taken from a woman older than 75 with COVID-19, enrolled during active disease. The specimen was peripheral blood. Recombination joined TRBV19 with TRBJ2-3, with 8 bases aligning to TRBD1. DNA sequence: TGTGCCACGGGGACAGGCATCACAGATACGCAGTATTTT. Translated, this gives CATGTGITDTQYF.